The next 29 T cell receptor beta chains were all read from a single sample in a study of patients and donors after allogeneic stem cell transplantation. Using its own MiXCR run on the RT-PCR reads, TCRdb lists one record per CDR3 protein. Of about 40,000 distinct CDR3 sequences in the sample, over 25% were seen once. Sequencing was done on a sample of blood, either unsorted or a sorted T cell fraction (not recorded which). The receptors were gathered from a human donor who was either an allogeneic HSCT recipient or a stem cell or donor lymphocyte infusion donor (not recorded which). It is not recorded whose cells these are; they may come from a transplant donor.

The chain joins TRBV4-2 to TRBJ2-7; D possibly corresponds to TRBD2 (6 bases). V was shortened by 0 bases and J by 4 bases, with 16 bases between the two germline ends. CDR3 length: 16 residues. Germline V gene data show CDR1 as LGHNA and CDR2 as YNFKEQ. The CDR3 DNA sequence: TGTGCCAGCAGCCAAGATCCTCGGGAGTCTAGGTACGAGCAGTACTTC. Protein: CASSQDPRESRYEQYF.

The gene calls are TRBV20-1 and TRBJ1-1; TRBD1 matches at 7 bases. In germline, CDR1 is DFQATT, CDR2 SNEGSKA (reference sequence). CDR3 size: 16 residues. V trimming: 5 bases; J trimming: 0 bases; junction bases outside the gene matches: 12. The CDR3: CSAPGGEVFLNTEAFF. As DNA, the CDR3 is TGCAGTGCTCCAGGGGGTGAGGTTTTCTTGAACACTGAAGCTTTCTTT.

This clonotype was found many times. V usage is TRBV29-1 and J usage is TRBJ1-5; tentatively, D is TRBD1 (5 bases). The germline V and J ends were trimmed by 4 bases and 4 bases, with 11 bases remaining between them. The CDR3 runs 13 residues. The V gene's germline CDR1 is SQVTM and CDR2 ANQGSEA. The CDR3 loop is CSVGHGTNQPQHF. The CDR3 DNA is TGCAGCGTTGGCCACGGGACTAATCAGCCCCAGCATTTT. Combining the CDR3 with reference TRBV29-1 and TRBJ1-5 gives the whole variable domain SAVISQKPSRDICQRGTSLTIQCQVDSQVTMMFWYRQQPGQSLTLIATANQGSEATYESGFVIDKFPISRPNLTFSTLTVSNMSPEDSSIYLCSVGHGTNQPQHFGDGTRLSIL.

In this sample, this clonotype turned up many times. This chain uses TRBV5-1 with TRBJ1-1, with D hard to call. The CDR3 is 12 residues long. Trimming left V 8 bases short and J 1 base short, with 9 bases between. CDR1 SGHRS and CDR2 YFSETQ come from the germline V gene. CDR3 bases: TGCGCCAGTTACGCTCGGAACACTGAAGCTTTCTTT. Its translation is CASYARNTEAFF.

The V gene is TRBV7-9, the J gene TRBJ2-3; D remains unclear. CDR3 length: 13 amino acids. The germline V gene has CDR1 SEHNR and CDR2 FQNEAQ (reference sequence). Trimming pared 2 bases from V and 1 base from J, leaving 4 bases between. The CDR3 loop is CASSLRRTDTQYF. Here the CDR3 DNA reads TGTGCCAGCAGCTTAAGACGCACAGATACGCAGTATTTT.

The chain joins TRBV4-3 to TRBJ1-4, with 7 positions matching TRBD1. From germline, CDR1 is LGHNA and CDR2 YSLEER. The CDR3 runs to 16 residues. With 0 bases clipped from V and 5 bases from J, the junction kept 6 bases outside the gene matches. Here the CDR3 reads CASSQDGTEKNEKLFF. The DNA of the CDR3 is TGCGCCAGCAGCCAAGATGGGACAGAGAAAAATGAAAAACTGTTTTTT.

The CDR3 DNA follows: TGTGCCAGCAGACAGCTTACGGAAGAGACCCAGTACTTC. Translating it yields CASRQLTEETQYF. The chain is built from TRBV11-2 and TRBJ2-5, with D unresolved. This CDR3 region has 13 residues. Germline CDR1 and CDR2: SGHAT and FQNNGV. V was pared by 6 bases and J by 3 bases, with 11 bases between.

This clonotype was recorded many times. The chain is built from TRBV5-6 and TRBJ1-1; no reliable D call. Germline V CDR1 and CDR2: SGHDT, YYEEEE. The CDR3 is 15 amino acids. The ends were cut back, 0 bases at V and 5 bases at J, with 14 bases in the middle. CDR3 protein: CASSLVELGKTEAFF. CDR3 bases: TGTGCCAGCAGCTTGGTCGAATTAGGGAAGACTGAAGCTTTCTTT. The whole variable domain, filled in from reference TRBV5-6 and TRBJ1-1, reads DAGVTQSPTHLIKTRGQQVTLRCSPKSGHDTVSWYQQALGQGPQFIFQYYEEEERQRGNFPDRFSGHQFPNYSSELNVNALLLGDSALYLCASSLVELGKTEAFFGQGTRLTVV.

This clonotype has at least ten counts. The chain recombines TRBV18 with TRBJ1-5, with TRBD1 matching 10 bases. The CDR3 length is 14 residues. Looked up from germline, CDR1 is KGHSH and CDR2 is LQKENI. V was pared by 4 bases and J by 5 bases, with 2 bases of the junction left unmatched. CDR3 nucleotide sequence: TGTGCCAGCTCACAAGGGACAGGGGATCAGCCCCAGCATTTT. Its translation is CASSQGTGDQPQHF. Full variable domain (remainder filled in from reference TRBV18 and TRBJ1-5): NAGVMQNPRHLVRRRGQEARLRCSPMKGHSHVYWYRQLPEEGLKFMVYLQKENIIDESGMPKERFSAEFPKEGPSILRIQQVVRGDSAAYFCASSQGTGDQPQHFGDGTRLSIL.

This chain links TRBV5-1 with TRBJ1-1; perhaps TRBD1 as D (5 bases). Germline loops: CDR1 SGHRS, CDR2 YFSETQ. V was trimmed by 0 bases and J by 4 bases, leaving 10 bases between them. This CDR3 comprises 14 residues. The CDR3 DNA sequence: TGCGCCAGCAGCTTGGGGTCAGGGCGCACTGAAGCTTTCTTT. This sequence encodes CASSLGSGRTEAFF.

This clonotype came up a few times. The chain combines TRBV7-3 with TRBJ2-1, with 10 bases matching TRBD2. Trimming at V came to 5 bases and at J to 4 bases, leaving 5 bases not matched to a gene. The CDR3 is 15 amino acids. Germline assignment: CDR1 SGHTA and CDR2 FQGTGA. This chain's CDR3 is CASSIGLAEYNEQFF. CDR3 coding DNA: TGTGCCAGCAGCATCGGACTAGCGGAATACAATGAGCAGTTCTTC. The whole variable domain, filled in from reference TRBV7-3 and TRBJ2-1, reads GAGVSQTPSNKVTEKGKYVELRCDPISGHTALYWYRQSLGQGPEFLIYFQGTGAADDSGLPNDRFFAVRPEGSVSTLKIQRTERGDSAVYLCASSIGLAEYNEQFFGPGTRLTVL.

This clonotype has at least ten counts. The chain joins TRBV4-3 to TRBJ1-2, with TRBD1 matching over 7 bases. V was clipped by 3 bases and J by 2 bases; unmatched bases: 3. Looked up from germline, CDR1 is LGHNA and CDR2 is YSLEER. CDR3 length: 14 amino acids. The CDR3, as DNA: TGCGCCAGCAGCCAGACGACAGGGAACTATGGCTACACCTTC. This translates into CASSQTTGNYGYTF.

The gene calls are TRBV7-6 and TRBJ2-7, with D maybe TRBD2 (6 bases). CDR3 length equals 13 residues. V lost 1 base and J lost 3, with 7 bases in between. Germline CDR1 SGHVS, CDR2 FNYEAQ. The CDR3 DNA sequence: TGTGCCAGCAGCTTAGGGACTATCTACGAGCAGTACTTC. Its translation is CASSLGTIYEQYF.

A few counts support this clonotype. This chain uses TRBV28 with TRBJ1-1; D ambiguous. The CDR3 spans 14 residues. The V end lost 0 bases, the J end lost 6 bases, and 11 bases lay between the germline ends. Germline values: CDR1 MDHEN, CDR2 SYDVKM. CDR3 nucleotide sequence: TGTGCCAGCAGTTTATGGGCAGGCACCCCTGAAGCTTTCTTT. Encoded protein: CASSLWAGTPEAFF.

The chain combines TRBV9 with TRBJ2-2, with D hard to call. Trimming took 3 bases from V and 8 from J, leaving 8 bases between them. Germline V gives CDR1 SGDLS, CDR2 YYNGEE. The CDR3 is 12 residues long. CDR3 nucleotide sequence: TGTGCCAGCAGCGACGCGGCAGGGGAGCTGTTTTTT. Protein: CASSDAAGELFF.

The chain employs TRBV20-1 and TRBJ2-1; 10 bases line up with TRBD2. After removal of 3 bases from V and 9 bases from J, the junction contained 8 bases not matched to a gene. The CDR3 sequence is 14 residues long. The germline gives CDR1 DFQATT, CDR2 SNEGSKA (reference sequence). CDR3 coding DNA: TGCAGTGCTAGTAGCGGGAGGAGTAACGGTGAGCAGTTCTTC. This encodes CSASSGRSNGEQFF.

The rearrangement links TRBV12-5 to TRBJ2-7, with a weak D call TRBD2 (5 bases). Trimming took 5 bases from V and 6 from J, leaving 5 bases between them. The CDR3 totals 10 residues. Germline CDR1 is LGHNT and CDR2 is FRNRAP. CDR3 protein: CASGGSEQYF. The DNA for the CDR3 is TGTGCTAGTGGTGGGAGCGAGCAGTACTTC.

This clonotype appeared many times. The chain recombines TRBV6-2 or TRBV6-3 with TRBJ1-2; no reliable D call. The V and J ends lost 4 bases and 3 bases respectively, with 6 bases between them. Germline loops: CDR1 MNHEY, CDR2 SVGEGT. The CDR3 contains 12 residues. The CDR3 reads CASSSADYGYTF. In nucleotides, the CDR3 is TGTGCCAGCAGTTCTGCGGACTATGGCTACACCTTC.

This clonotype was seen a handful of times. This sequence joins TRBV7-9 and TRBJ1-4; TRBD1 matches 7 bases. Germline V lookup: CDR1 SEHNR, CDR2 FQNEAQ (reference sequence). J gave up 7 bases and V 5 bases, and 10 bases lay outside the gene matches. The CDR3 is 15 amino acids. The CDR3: CASSPGTAFGEKLFF. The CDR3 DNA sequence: TGTGCCAGCAGCCCAGGGACAGCCTTCGGTGAAAAACTGTTTTTT.

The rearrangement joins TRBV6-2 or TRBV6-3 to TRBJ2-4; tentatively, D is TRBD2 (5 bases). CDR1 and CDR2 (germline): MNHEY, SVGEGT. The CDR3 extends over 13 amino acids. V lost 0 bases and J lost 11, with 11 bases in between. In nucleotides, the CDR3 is TGTGCCAGCAGTTACTCGGAGGTCGCGGTTCAGTACTTC. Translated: CASSYSEVAVQYF.

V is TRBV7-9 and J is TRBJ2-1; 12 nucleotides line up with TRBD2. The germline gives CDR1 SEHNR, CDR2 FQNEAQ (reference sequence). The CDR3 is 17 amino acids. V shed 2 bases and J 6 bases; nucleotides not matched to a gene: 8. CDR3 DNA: TGTGCCAGCAGCTTAAGGCTAGCGGGAGGGCGGAGCAATGAGCAGTTCTTC. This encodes CASSLRLAGGRSNEQFF. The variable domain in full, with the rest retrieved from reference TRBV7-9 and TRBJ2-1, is DTGVSQNPRHKITKRGQNVTFRCDPISEHNRLYWYRQTLGQGPEFLTYFQNEAQLEKSRLLSDRFSAERPKGSFSTLEIQRTEQGDSAMYLCASSLRLAGGRSNEQFFGPGTRLTVL.

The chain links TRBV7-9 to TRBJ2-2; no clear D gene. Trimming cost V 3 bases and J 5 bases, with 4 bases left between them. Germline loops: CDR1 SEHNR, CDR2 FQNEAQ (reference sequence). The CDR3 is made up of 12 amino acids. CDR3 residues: CASSFETGELFF. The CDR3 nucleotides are TGTGCCAGCAGCTTCGAGACCGGGGAGCTGTTTTTT.

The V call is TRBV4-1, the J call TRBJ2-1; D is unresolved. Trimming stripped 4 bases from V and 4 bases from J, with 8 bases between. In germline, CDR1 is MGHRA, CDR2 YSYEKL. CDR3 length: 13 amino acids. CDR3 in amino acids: CASSLGYYNEQFF. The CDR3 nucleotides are TGCGCCAGCAGCCTTGGGTATTACAATGAGCAGTTCTTC.

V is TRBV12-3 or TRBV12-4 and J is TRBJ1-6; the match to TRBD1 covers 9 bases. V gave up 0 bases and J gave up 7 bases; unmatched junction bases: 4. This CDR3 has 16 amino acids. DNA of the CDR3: TGTGCCAGCAGTTTAGCGCCCGGACAGGGGAATTCACCCCTCCACTTT. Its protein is CASSLAPGQGNSPLHF.

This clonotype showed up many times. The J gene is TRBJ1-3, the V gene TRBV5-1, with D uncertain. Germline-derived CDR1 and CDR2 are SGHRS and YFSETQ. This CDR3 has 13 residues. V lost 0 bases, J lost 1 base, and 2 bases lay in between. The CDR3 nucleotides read TGCGCCAGCAGCTTGGAGTCTGGAAACACCATATATTTT. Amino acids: CASSLESGNTIYF.

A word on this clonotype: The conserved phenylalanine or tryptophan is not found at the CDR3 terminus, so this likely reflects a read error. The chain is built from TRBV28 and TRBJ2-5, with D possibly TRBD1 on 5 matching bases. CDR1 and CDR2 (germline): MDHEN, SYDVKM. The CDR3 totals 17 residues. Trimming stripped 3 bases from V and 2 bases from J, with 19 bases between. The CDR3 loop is CASSFPLGRAPQETQYS. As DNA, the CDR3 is TGTGCCAGCAGTTTCCCCTTGGGCAGGGCGCCGCAAGAGACCCAGTACTCC.

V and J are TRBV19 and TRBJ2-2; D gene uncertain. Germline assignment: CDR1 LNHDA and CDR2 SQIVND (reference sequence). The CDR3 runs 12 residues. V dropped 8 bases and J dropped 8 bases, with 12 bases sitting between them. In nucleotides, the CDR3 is TGTGCCAGTTTGCGCCCGATGGGGGAGCTGTTTTTT. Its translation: CASLRPMGELFF.

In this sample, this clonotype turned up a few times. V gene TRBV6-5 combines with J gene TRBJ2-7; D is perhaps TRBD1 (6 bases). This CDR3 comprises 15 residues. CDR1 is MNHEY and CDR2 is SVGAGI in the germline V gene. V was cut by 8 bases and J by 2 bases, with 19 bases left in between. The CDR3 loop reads CASGTTGKNPYEQYF. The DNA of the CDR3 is TGTGCCAGCGGTACAACAGGGAAGAATCCCTACGAGCAGTACTTC.

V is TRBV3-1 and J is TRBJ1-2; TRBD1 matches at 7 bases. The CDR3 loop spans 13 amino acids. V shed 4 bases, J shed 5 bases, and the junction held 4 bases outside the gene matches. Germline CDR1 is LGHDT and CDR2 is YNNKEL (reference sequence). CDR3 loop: CASSLGQAYGYTF. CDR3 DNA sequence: TGTGCCAGCAGCCTAGGACAGGCGTATGGCTACACCTTC. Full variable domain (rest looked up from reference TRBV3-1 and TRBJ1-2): DTAVSQTPKYLVTQMGNDKSIKCEQNLGHDTMYWYKQDSKKFLKIMFSYNNKELIINETVPNRFSPKSPDKAHLNLHINSLELGDSAVYFCASSLGQAYGYTFGSGTRLTVV.